One sample yielded the 18 T cell receptor beta chains listed below, sequenced in a study of Ad26.COV2.S vaccination and SARS-CoV-2 variants. The repertoire was sequenced with immunoSEQ multiplex PCR; TCRdb's copy has only in-frame clones and lacks some. The repertoire holds 440,000 or so clones, with 90% as singletons. Sample treatment: over 15 received Ad26.COV2.S at low or high dose, single or two shots; 5 received placebo; per-sample allocation not given. Day 63 after the first injection of vaccine or placebo was the sampling time. Material: peripheral blood, obtained in a trial of Ad26.COV2.S vaccine versus placebo. Source of these receptors: a person aged 18-60 years who received the Ad26.COV2.S COVID-19 vaccine or a placebo.

J is TRBJ1-1 and V is TRBV27, with D unresolved. The CDR3 has 13 residues. The V gene's germline CDR1 is MNHEY and CDR2 SMNVEV (reference sequence). Trimming shortened V by 3 bases and J by 4 bases, and 9 bases separated the two germline ends. CDR3 amino acids: CASSFGEITEAFF. CDR3 coding DNA: TGTGCCAGCAGTTTTGGGGAGATCACTGAAGCTTTCTTT.

The chain has TRBV5-4 and TRBJ1-2; D is unresolved. Trimming removed 0 bases from V and 7 bases from J, with 7 bases in between. This CDR3 has 12 residues. Germline V lookup: CDR1 SGHNT, CDR2 YYREEE (reference sequence). CDR3 sequence: CASSLVVGGYTF. In DNA form, the CDR3 reads TGTGCCAGCAGCTTGGTTGTCGGTGGCTACACCTTC.

The J gene is TRBJ2-3, the V gene TRBV6-5; TRBD2 agrees at 7 bases. There are 15 residues in the CDR3. The J segment lost 3 bases and the V segment lost 7 bases, leaving 10 bases of the junction unmatched. The germline CDR1 and CDR2 sequences are MNHEY and SVGAGI. As DNA, the CDR3 is TGTGCCAGCACCCTTATGGGGGGGGGTACAGATACGCAGTATTTT. Protein sequence: CASTLMGGGTDTQYF.

The V call is TRBV5-6, the J call TRBJ1-4; D unresolved. V lost 2 bases and J lost 0, with 5 bases in between. The CDR3 has 14 amino acids. Germline V gene sequence: CDR1 SGHDT, CDR2 YYEEEE. As DNA, the CDR3 is TGTGCCAGCAGCTTAGGCGCAACTAATGAAAAACTGTTTTTT. It encodes CASSLGATNEKLFF.

The sample holds a few counts of this clone. The chain is built from TRBV5-4 and TRBJ2-3, with D perhaps matching TRBD1 (5 bases). The CDR3 extends over 15 amino acids. Trimming removed 2 bases from V and 0 bases from J, with 10 bases in between. The V gene's germline CDR1 is SGHNT and CDR2 YYREEE (reference sequence). This chain's CDR3 is CASSLPGLSTDTQYF. The CDR3 nucleotides are TGTGCCAGCAGCTTACCAGGGCTTAGCACAGATACGCAGTATTTT. Using reference TRBV5-4 and TRBJ2-3 for the parts outside the CDR3, the full variable domain is ETGVTQSPTHLIKTRGQQVTLRCSSQSGHNTVSWYQQALGQGPQFIFQYYREEENGRGNFPPRFSGLQFPNYSSELNVNALELDDSALYLCASSLPGLSTDTQYFGPGTRLTVL.

The genes are TRBV28 and TRBJ2-1; D may be TRBD1 (6 bases). This CDR3 comprises 15 residues. Trimming removed 4 bases from V and 5 bases from J, with 15 bases in between. Germline-derived CDR1 and CDR2 are MDHEN and SYDVKM. The CDR3 nucleotides are TGTGCCAGCAGTTCGCTAGGGGGAGAGGACAATGAGCAGTTCTTC. Encoded protein: CASSSLGGEDNEQFF.

The CDR3 region is CASSGDVSDTQYF. The CDR3 nucleotides read TGTGCCAGCTCAGGGGACGTTTCAGATACGCAGTATTTT. The chain joins TRBV18 to TRBJ2-3, with D possibly called TRBD1 or TRBD2 (5 bases each). In germline, CDR1 is KGHSH, CDR2 LQKENI. CDR3 size: 13 residues. Trimming cost V 5 bases and J 4 bases, with 10 bases left between them.

This chain connects TRBV5-5 to TRBJ2-3; perhaps TRBD1 as D (6 bases). The CDR3 runs 16 residues. Per the germline V gene, CDR1 is SGHKS and CDR2 is YYEKEE (reference sequence). V gave up 2 bases and J gave up 1 base, with 14 bases separating them. CDR3 nucleotide sequence: TGTGCCAGCAGCTTCTCTCTATCAGGGGGCACAGATACGCAGTATTTT. It translates to CASSFSLSGGTDTQYF.

V is TRBV7-8 and J is TRBJ2-7, with 7 bases aligning to TRBD2. CDR3 length equals 14 residues. Germline V gene lookup returns CDR1 SGHVS and CDR2 FQNEAQ. Losses at the gene ends were 7 bases for V and 1 base for J; bases not matched to a gene: 7. In DNA form, the CDR3 reads TGTGCCAGCACCGAGCGGGGCCCTTCCTACGAGCAGTACTTC. Translated, it gives CASTERGPSYEQYF. The whole variable domain, remainder taken from reference TRBV7-8 and TRBJ2-7, is GAGVSQSPRYKVAKRGQDVALRCDPISGHVSLFWYQQALGQGPEFLTYFQNEAQLDKSGLPSDRFFAERPEGSVSTLKIQRTQQEDSAVYLCASTERGPSYEQYFGPGTRLTVT.

This clone came up once. The chain couples TRBV28 to TRBJ2-7; 10 positions match TRBD2. The trim removed 6 bases at V and 4 bases at J, leaving 6 bases unmatched. The CDR3 length is 14 residues. Germline V lookup: CDR1 MDHEN, CDR2 SYDVKM. CDR3 sequence reads: CASSNSGRIYEQYF. CDR3 DNA sequence: TGTGCCAGCAGCAATAGCGGGAGGATATACGAGCAGTACTTC.

The chain carries TRBV7-2 and TRBJ2-1; 9 bases are a match to TRBD2. Germline CDR1 and CDR2: SGHTA and FQGNSA. The CDR3 is 13 amino acids. The V and J ends lost 4 bases and 9 bases, in that order; junction bases with no gene match: 4. In nucleotides, the CDR3 is TGTGCCAGCAGCTCAGGACTAGCGAGTGAGCAGTTCTTC. It is translated as CASSSGLASEQFF.

V is TRBV12-3 or TRBV12-4 and J is TRBJ2-2; weak D call: TRBD1 (6 bases). Trimming pared 10 bases from V and 6 bases from J, leaving 15 bases between. The CDR3 sequence is 13 residues long. This CDR3 is CATLGAGPGELFF. The CDR3 DNA reads as TGTGCCACCCTGGGGGCAGGGCCCGGGGAGCTGTTTTTT.

The chain is built from TRBV3-1 (or the pseudogene TRBV3-2) and TRBJ2-7; 16 bases agree with TRBD2. V shed 5 bases and J 7 bases; nucleotides not matched to a gene: 8. Germline V gene lookup returns CDR1 LGHDT and CDR2 YNNKEL (reference sequence). The CDR3 sequence is 16 residues long. The CDR3 nucleotides read TGTGCCAGCAGCACGGGACTAGCGGGAGGGCCGGGGGAGCAGTACTTC. Its protein product is CASSTGLAGGPGEQYF.

The chain links TRBV5-1 to TRBJ2-3; 9 bases map to TRBD1. Germline values: CDR1 SGHRS, CDR2 YFSETQ. The CDR3 extends over 14 amino acids. V lost 5 bases to trimming and J lost 2 bases; unmatched junction nucleotides: 3. This chain's CDR3 is CASRDRGPTDTQYF. CDR3 DNA sequence: TGCGCCAGCAGGGACAGGGGCCCCACAGATACGCAGTATTTT.

The rearrangement links TRBV10-3 to TRBJ2-5; 7 bases map to TRBD1. Germline V gene lookup returns CDR1 ENHRY and CDR2 SYGVKD. The CDR3 consists of 14 residues. After removal of 8 bases from V and 2 bases from J, the junction contained 8 bases not matched to a gene. The CDR3 nucleotides read TGTGCCATCGGGGGACAGAAAAAACAAGAGACCCAGTACTTC. Protein: CAIGGQKKQETQYF.

The chain links TRBV10-2 to TRBJ2-5, with 8 bases fitting TRBD1. V trimming: 0 bases; J trimming: 5 bases; junction bases outside the gene matches: 17. From germline, CDR1 is WSHSY and CDR2 SAAADI. The CDR3 extends over 19 amino acids. The chain's CDR3 is CASSESFVTGVPFGETQYF. CDR3 sequence (DNA): TGCGCCAGCAGTGAGTCGTTTGTGACAGGGGTGCCGTTTGGGGAGACCCAGTACTTC.

The chain employs TRBV7-9 and TRBJ2-1; perhaps TRBD2 as D (6 bases). Germline V gene data show CDR1 as SEHNR and CDR2 as FQNEAQ (reference sequence). V lost 3 bases and J 8 bases, leaving 17 bases between the germline ends. The CDR3 spans 15 residues. CDR3 in amino acids: CASSLEREPAHEQFF. The DNA for the CDR3 is TGTGCCAGCAGCTTGGAACGGGAGCCGGCCCATGAGCAGTTCTTC.

This clone appeared a single time. The chain combines TRBV3-1 (or the pseudogene TRBV3-2) with TRBJ1-1; 12 bases match TRBD1. The CDR3 consists of 16 residues. Germline CDR1 and CDR2: LGHDT and YNNKEL (reference sequence). The ends lost 4 bases at V and 5 bases at J; junction bases unmatched: 8. The CDR3 bases are TGTGCCAGCAGCCCTAGGGACAGGGGGCTTTTAACTGAAGCTTTCTTT. Amino acid sequence: CASSPRDRGLLTEAFF.